This T cell receptor (beta chain) was recovered during a study of cytomegalovirus exposure and HLA in healthy donors. Study context: Around 83% of 350 to 400 genotyped donors fell in the Caucasian-associated ancestry cluster. Study-wide results and limits: In a later analysis, V- and J-gene trimming of beta chains associated with a DCLRE1C missense variant, replicated independently. Presence/absence analyses assumed roughly uniform sequencing depth across donors.

Looked up from germline, CDR1 is LNHDA and CDR2 is SQIVND (reference sequence). This CDR3 spans 20 amino acids. The ends lost 6 bases at V and 0 bases at J; junction bases unmatched: 15. The primer mix had 60 Vbeta and 13 Jbeta primers. Authors' processing steps: Later work found 80 million or so unique TCR beta chains, with some 11 million shared. TCRdb's table, derived via immunoSEQ multiplex PCR, lists solely in-frame clones and lacks some. D and trimming were read from the DNA, whereas the V and J calls and clone size are those reported in that table. Of tens of thousands of clones listed, around 77% are singletons. Regarding this clone: The antigen is undetermined.

V gene TRBV19 combines with J gene TRBJ2-1; TRBD2 matches 12 bases. The material sequenced was PBMCs. The source is a man between 25 and 39 years old in good health and CMV-seronegative. The CDR3 DNA follows: TGTGCCAGTAGAAAGAGTACTAGCGGGGGGTCATACAACTCCTACAATGAGCAGTTCTTC. Residues: CASRKSTSGGSYNSYNEQFF.